The 17 T cell receptor beta chains below all came from one sample that was sequenced in a study of T cells of healthy individuals. MiXCR was run by TCRdb on the 5' RACE reads, yielding one entry per CDR3 protein. The sample yields about 96,000 distinct CDR3 sequences, roughly 18% seen once. These receptors were obtained from a human donor in good health.

This clonotype was recorded at least ten times. The chain recombines TRBV29-1 with TRBJ2-2; possibly TRBD1 for D (6 bases). V dropped 0 bases and J dropped 6 bases, with 8 bases sitting between them. CDR1 SQVTM and CDR2 ANQGSEA come from the germline V gene. The CDR3 has 13 residues. CDR3 sequence: CSVEEGAAGELFF. In DNA, the CDR3 is TGCAGCGTTGAAGAGGGGGCCGCCGGGGAGCTGTTTTTT.

This clonotype occurred a few times. The CDR3, as DNA: TGCAGTGCTCCCCGTATGATAGCTAGCTCCTACAATGAGCAGTTCTTC. It is translated as CSAPRMIASSYNEQFF. This chain joins TRBV20-1 and TRBJ2-1; D remains ambiguous. CDR3 size: 16 residues. Trimming took off 5 bases at V and 0 bases at J, with 17 bases between the two ends. Germline CDR1 is DFQATT and CDR2 is SNEGSKA (reference sequence).

The CDR3 loop is CASSLDRFPYEQYF. CDR3 bases: TGTGCCAGCAGTCTCGATCGGTTCCCCTACGAGCAGTACTTC. The chain has TRBV6-2 or TRBV6-3 and TRBJ2-7, with D unresolved. Trimming took 5 bases from V and 2 from J, leaving 13 bases between them. Germline V gene data show CDR1 as MNHEY and CDR2 as SVGEGT. The CDR3 is 14 amino acids.

This clonotype showed up many times. V gene TRBV5-1 combines with J gene TRBJ2-2; the D gene is possibly TRBD2 (6 bases). There are 15 residues in the CDR3. The V end lost 0 bases, the J end lost 5 bases, and 11 bases lay between the germline ends. CDR1 SGHRS and CDR2 YFSETQ come from the germline V gene. The CDR3 reads CASSLDGTSTGELFF. The CDR3 nucleotides are TGCGCCAGCAGCTTGGACGGGACTTCGACCGGGGAGCTGTTTTTT.

The sample holds many counts of this clonotype. The chain uses TRBV18 and TRBJ2-3, with D possibly matching TRBD1 (6 bases). The germline CDR1 and CDR2 sequences are KGHSH and LQKENI. The CDR3 runs to 14 residues. Trimming stripped 7 bases from V and 2 bases from J, with 13 bases between. For the CDR3, the DNA is TGTGCCAGCTACCCGGGACATACCACAGATACGCAGTATTTT. It specifies CASYPGHTTDTQYF.

This clonotype occurred many times. The chain has TRBV28 and TRBJ1-1; D is uncertain. The V gene's germline CDR1 is MDHEN and CDR2 SYDVKM. The CDR3 consists of 13 residues. V was shortened by 3 bases and J by 1 base, with 6 bases between the two germline ends. The CDR3 protein is CASSFGENTEAFF. The CDR3 DNA sequence: TGTGCCAGCAGTTTCGGAGAGAACACTGAAGCTTTCTTT.

This clonotype occurred many times. The J gene is TRBJ2-6, the V gene TRBV5-1; D not resolved. The CDR3 sequence is 16 residues long. Germline CDR1 SGHRS, CDR2 YFSETQ. Deletions cut 2 bases from V and 0 bases from J, with 9 bases between. CDR3 in DNA: TGCGCCAGCAGCTTACCTCAGACCTCTGGGGCCAACGTCCTGACTTTC. Its protein product is CASSLPQTSGANVLTF.

This clonotype showed up just a few times. The chain couples TRBV7-2 to TRBJ2-5; 11 bases are shared with TRBD1. The germline CDR1 and CDR2 sequences are SGHTA and FQGNSA. The CDR3 sequence is 16 residues long. V shed 4 bases and J 4 bases; nucleotides not matched to a gene: 8. This chain's CDR3 is CASSSAGTGGGETQYF. CDR3 DNA: TGTGCCAGCAGCTCCGCCGGGACAGGGGGGGGAGAGACCCAGTACTTC.

This sequence joins TRBV24-1 and TRBJ2-2; the match to TRBD1 covers 9 bases. Germline lookup yields CDR1 KGHDR and CDR2 SFDVKD. This CDR3 is built from 18 residues. V lost 0 bases and J lost 0; bases outside the gene matches: 4. The CDR3 sequence: CATSDLGQGKSNTGELFF. Written as DNA, the CDR3 is TGTGCCACCAGTGATTTGGGACAGGGGAAGTCGAACACCGGGGAGCTGTTTTTT.

This clonotype was recorded at least ten times. The chain joins TRBV29-1 to TRBJ2-3; 9 bases match TRBD2. This CDR3 is 16 amino acids long. Germline V gives CDR1 SQVTM, CDR2 ANQGSEA. Losses at the gene ends were 3 bases for V and 5 bases for J; bases not matched to a gene: 12. The DNA of the CDR3 is TGCAGCGTTGAGATCGCTTCTCCTAGCGGGGAAGATACGCAGTATTTT. Translation gives CSVEIASPSGEDTQYF.

This clonotype showed up many times. The rearrangement uses TRBV7-9 and TRBJ2-1, with D perhaps given as TRBD1 or TRBD2 (5 bases each). CDR3 length: 12 amino acids. V lost 3 bases and J 8 bases, leaving 8 bases between the germline ends. Per the germline V gene, CDR1 is SEHNR and CDR2 is FQNEAQ (reference sequence). The CDR3 nucleotides are TGTGCCAGCAGCTTGAGGGGTGATGAGCAGTTCTTC. Amino acid sequence: CASSLRGDEQFF. The full variable domain, in which reference TRBV7-9 and TRBJ2-1 provide the parts outside the CDR3, is DTGVSQNPRHKITKRGQNVTFRCDPISEHNRLYWYRQTLGQGPEFLTYFQNEAQLEKSRLLSDRFSAERPKGSFSTLEIQRTEQGDSAMYLCASSLRGDEQFFGPGTRLTVL.

This clonotype was counted a few times. The rearrangement uses TRBV12-3 or TRBV12-4 and TRBJ1-5; 7 bases map to TRBD1. After removal of 2 bases from V and 11 bases from J, the junction contained 6 bases not matched to a gene. This CDR3 has 13 residues. CDR3 protein: CASSLSRQGAQHF. For the CDR3, the DNA is TGTGCCAGCAGTTTATCTCGACAGGGAGCCCAGCATTTT.

The chain links TRBV12-3 or TRBV12-4 to TRBJ2-7; 9 bases are a match to TRBD2. Unmatched junction bases numbered 8, after V lost 6 bases and J lost 5 bases. This CDR3 comprises 14 residues. As DNA, the CDR3 is TGTGCCAGCAGAATTAGCGGGGGTGCCGACGAGCAGTACTTC. It specifies CASRISGGADEQYF.

In its sample, this clonotype was seen a few times. This chain uses TRBV4-3 with TRBJ2-3; TRBD2 is a possible D gene (6 bases). Germline V gene lookup returns CDR1 LGHNA and CDR2 YSLEER. The CDR3 runs 17 residues. Trimming removed 1 base from V and 1 base from J, with 15 bases in between. This CDR3 is CASSQAILARGTDTQYF. CDR3 DNA: TGCGCCAGCAGCCAAGCAATACTAGCTCGGGGCACAGATACGCAGTATTTT.

This clonotype was seen a few times. The chain has TRBV27 and TRBJ2-1; TRBD2 agrees at 14 bases. There are 18 residues in the CDR3. Unmatched junction bases numbered 16, after V lost 6 bases and J lost 9 bases. Germline-derived CDR1 and CDR2 are MNHEY and SMNVEV (reference sequence). CDR3: CASRPRIATSGRAGEQFF. The CDR3 nucleotides are TGTGCCAGCAGACCACGAATCGCGACTAGCGGGAGGGCCGGTGAGCAGTTCTTC.

This clonotype was observed a few times. The V and J genes are TRBV28 and TRBJ2-5; the D gene could be TRBD1 or TRBD2 (5 bases each). This CDR3 contains 15 residues. From germline, CDR1 is MDHEN and CDR2 SYDVKM. V lost 4 bases, J lost 0 bases, and 12 bases lay in between. CDR3 loop: CASSSGARYQETQYF. For the CDR3, the DNA is TGTGCCAGCAGTTCCGGGGCCAGGTACCAAGAGACCCAGTACTTC.

The rearrangement uses TRBV10-3 and TRBJ2-2, with D hard to call. V lost 9 bases, J lost 5 bases, and 7 bases lay in between. CDR1 is ENHRY and CDR2 is SYGVKD in the germline V gene. This CDR3 is 11 amino acids long. The CDR3 DNA sequence: TGTGCCATTTCTTCTACCGGGGAGCTGTTTTTT. Protein: CAISSTGELFF.